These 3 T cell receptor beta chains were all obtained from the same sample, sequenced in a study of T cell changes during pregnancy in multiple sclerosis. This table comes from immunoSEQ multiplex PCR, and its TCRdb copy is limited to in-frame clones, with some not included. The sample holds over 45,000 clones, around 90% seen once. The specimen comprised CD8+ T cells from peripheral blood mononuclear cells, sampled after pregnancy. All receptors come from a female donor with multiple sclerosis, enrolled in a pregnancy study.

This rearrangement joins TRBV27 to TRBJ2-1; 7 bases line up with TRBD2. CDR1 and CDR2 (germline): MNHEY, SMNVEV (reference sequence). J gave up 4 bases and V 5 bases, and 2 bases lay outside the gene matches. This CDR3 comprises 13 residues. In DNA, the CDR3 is TGTGCCAGCAGTGGGGGGGTGTACAATGAGCAGTTCTTC. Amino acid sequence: CASSGGVYNEQFF.

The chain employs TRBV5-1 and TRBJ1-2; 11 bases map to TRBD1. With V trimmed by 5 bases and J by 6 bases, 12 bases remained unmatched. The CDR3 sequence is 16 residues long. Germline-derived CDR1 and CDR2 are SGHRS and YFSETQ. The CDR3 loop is CASSPNPGQGVNGYTF. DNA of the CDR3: TGCGCCAGCAGTCCGAACCCGGGACAGGGGGTGAATGGCTACACCTTC.

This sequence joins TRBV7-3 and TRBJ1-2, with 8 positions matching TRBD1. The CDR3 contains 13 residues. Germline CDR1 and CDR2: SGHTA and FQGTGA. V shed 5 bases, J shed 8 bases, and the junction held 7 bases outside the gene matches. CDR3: CASSAMTGDGYTF. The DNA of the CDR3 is TGTGCCAGCAGCGCAATGACAGGGGACGGCTACACCTTC.